This TCR beta chain derives from a study of T cell changes during pregnancy in multiple sclerosis (dated by TCRdb to between 2018 and 2021). At the level of the whole study: The study looked at changes in the T cell repertoire across pregnancy in women with multiple sclerosis.

Library creation used the immunoSEQ multiplex PCR assay. The clones in this table, taken by TCRdb from immuneACCESS, are in-frame only. Not every clone is retained; where verified, under half of the shortfall comes from an unresolved V gene, and the cause of the rest is unknown. The sample table contains some 46,000 clones; only one count was recorded for around 92% of them. The ten largest clones capture 1.3% of the sample. Sequences MDHEN (CDR1) and SYDVKM (CDR2) are obtained from the germline V gene. From the cysteine through the phenylalanine, the CDR3 covers 15 amino acids. This entry keeps only the CDR3 DNA: 45 bases, framed from base 1. At the junction V is shortened by 5 bases and J by 0 bases, with 11 bases in between. This clone was seen more than once but under ten times. It lacks a known antigen. No much larger clonotype is one base removed from it; base qualities were not supplied.

The chain employs TRBV28 and TRBJ1-5; the D gene is not confidently resolved. The clonotype originates from a female donor with multiple sclerosis, enrolled in a pregnancy study. The sample taken for sequencing was peripheral blood. The DNA sequence follows: TGTGCCAGCAGTACAAGGACGGTTAGCAATCAGCCCCAGCATTTT. The resulting protein is CASSTRTVSNQPQHF.